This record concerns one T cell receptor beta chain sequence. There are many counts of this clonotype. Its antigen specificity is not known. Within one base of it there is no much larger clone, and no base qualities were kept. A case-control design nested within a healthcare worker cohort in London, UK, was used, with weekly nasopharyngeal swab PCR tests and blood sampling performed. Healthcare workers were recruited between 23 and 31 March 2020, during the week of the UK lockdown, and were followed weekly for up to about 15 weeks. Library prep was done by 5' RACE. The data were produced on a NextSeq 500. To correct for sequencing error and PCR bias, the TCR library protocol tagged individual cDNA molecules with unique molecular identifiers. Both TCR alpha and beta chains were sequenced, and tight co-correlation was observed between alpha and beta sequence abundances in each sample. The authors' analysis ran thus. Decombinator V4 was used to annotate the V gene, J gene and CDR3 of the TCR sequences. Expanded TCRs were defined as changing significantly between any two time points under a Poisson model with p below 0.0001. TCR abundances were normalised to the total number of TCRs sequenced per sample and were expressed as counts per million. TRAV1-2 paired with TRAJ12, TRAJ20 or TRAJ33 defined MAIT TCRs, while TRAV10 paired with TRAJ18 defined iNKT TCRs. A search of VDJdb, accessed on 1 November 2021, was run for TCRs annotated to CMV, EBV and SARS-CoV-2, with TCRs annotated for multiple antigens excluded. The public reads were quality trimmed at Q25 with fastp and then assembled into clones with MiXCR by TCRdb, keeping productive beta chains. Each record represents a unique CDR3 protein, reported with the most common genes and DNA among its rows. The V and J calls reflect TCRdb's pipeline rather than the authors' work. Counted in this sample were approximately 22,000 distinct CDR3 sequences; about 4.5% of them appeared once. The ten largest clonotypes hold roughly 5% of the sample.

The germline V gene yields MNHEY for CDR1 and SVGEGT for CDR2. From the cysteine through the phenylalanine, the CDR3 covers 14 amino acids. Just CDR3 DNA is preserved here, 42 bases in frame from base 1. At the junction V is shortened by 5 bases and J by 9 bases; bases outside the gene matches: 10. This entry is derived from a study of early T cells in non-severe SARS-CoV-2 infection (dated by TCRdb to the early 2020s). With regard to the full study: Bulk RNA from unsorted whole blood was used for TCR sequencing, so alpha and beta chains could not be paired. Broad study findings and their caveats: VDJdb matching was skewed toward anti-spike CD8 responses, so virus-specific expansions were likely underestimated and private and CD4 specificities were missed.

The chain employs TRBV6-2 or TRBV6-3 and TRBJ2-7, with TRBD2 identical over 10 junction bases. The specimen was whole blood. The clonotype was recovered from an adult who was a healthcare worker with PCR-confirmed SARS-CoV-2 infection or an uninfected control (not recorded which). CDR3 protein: CASSTLAGASGQYF. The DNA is TGTGCCAGCAGTACCCTAGCGGGAGCATCTGGGCAGTACTTC.